The 25 T cell receptor beta chains below all came from one sample that was sequenced in a study of T cell repertoires in cytomegalovirus infection. Using its own MiXCR run on the reads, TCRdb lists one record per CDR3 protein. This table holds some 180,000 distinct CDR3 sequences, more than 9% found once. Material for sequencing was PBMCs. Receptors originate from a human donor in good health (CMV status not recorded). Some clones in this sample may be carry-over from other donors' samples.

This clonotype was counted many times. CDR3 bases: TGTGCCAGCAGCTCCACAGGGGGCAGGGAGACCCAGTACTTC. This translates into CASSSTGGRETQYF. The genes are TRBV7-2 and TRBJ2-5; 9 bases map to TRBD1. CDR1 is SGHTA and CDR2 is FQGNSA in the germline V gene. The V and J ends lost 4 bases and 5 bases, in that order; junction bases with no gene match: 5. The CDR3 is made up of 14 amino acids.

This clonotype was found many times. This chain uses TRBV28 with TRBJ1-6, with D tentatively TRBD1 (5 bases). V lost 5 bases and J 7 bases, leaving 15 bases between the germline ends. Germline V gene lookup returns CDR1 MDHEN and CDR2 SYDVKM. This CDR3 region has 15 residues. The CDR3 DNA reads as TGTGCCAGCAGTCTCCGTCAGGGAGGGAATTCACCCCTCCACTTT. Translating gives CASSLRQGGNSPLHF.

This clonotype came up a few times. This chain links TRBV7-2 with TRBJ1-1; D unclear. The CDR3 has 15 residues. CDR1 and CDR2 from the germline V gene are SGHTA and FQGNSA. V lost 5 bases to trimming and J lost 0 bases, with 13 bases between them. The CDR3 loop is CASSDPLGVNTEAFF. Written as DNA, the CDR3 is TGTGCCAGCAGCGACCCCCTCGGGGTGAACACTGAAGCTTTCTTT.

This clonotype was counted a few times. The J gene is TRBJ2-5, the V gene TRBV7-6, with 9 bases matching TRBD1. This CDR3 has 18 amino acids. CDR1 SGHVS and CDR2 FNYEAQ come from the germline V gene. After removal of 3 bases from V and 5 bases from J, the junction contained 16 bases not matched to a gene. The CDR3 region is CASSFLGTGTGSRETQYF. CDR3 nucleotides: TGTGCCAGCAGCTTTCTAGGAACCGGGACAGGGAGTCGGGAGACCCAGTACTTC.

This clonotype was counted ten times or more. The V gene is TRBV7-9, the J gene TRBJ2-5; the match to TRBD1 covers 8 bases. The trim removed 6 bases at V and 5 bases at J, leaving 17 bases unmatched. From germline, CDR1 is SEHNR and CDR2 FQNEAQ (reference sequence). This CDR3 contains 17 residues. CDR3 sequence: CASRPDGTGCLVETQYF. CDR3 nucleotide sequence: TGTGCCAGCAGACCTGACGGGACAGGTTGTCTGGTGGAGACCCAGTACTTC.

This clonotype was seen many times. V usage is TRBV7-2 and J usage is TRBJ2-1; TRBD1 might be the D (5 bases). Trimming removed 4 bases at V and 6 bases at J, with 10 bases between. Looked up from germline, CDR1 is SGHTA and CDR2 is FQGNSA. This CDR3 spans 13 amino acids. The CDR3 protein is CASSSLQGNEQFF. For the CDR3, the DNA is TGTGCCAGCAGCTCGCTCCAGGGCAATGAGCAGTTCTTC.

For the CDR3, the DNA is TGTGCCAGCAGCCCTTACGGATCAGACCCCTATAATGAAAAACTGTTTTTT. Residues: CASSPYGSDPYNEKLFF. The chain links TRBV6-6 to TRBJ1-4; D gene unclear. Trimming removed 6 bases at V and 4 bases at J, with 21 bases between. Germline V gene lookup returns CDR1 MNHNY and CDR2 SVGAGI (reference sequence). This CDR3 comprises 17 residues.

The chain employs TRBV29-1 and TRBJ2-7, with D maybe TRBD1 (5 bases). V was pared by 5 bases and J by 3 bases, with 8 bases between. The germline gives CDR1 SQVTM, CDR2 ANQGSEA. There are 11 residues in the CDR3. CDR3 loop: CSVSQGYEQYF. The DNA for the CDR3 is TGCAGCGTTTCTCAGGGCTACGAGCAGTACTTC.

The chain carries TRBV3-1 and TRBJ2-4; 7 positions agree with TRBD1. There are 15 residues in the CDR3. V lost 2 bases, J lost 5 bases, and 6 bases stayed unmatched. Germline V gene data show CDR1 as LGHDT and CDR2 as YNNKEL (reference sequence). The CDR3: CASSQLDRVQNIQYF. CDR3 sequence (DNA): TGTGCCAGCAGCCAACTCGACAGGGTCCAAAACATTCAGTACTTC.

This clonotype was recorded many times. The chain uses TRBV28 and TRBJ2-7; the match to TRBD1 covers 7 bases. V lost 6 bases and J lost 4; bases outside the gene matches: 12. The CDR3 contains 15 residues. Germline loops: CDR1 MDHEN, CDR2 SYDVKM. CDR3 in DNA: TGTGCCAGCAGCGAGAGGGGGCTCCTCCCTTACGAGCAGTACTTC. Protein product: CASSERGLLPYEQYF.

This clonotype was recorded many times. This chain joins TRBV14 and TRBJ2-1; no clear D gene. Germline CDR1 is SGHDN and CDR2 is FVKESK. This CDR3 has 16 residues. V lost 4 bases and J 4 bases, leaving 17 bases between the germline ends. In DNA form, the CDR3 reads TGTGCCAGCAGCCCGATGGGCGGCCCGAAATACAATGAGCAGTTCTTC. It encodes CASSPMGGPKYNEQFF.

This clonotype was counted at least ten times. This sequence joins TRBV7-9 and TRBJ1-2, with TRBD1 as a possible D gene (5 bases). The CDR3 covers 16 residues. V was pared by 0 bases and J by 2 bases, with 13 bases between. Looked up from germline, CDR1 is SEHNR and CDR2 is FQNEAQ (reference sequence). The CDR3 region has the DNA TGTGCCAGCAGCTTAGCGTTGTCGGGACGGAACTATGGCTACACCTTC. Residues: CASSLALSGRNYGYTF.

The V gene is TRBV28, the J gene TRBJ2-7; 7 positions match TRBD1. Germline loops: CDR1 MDHEN, CDR2 SYDVKM. The J segment lost 8 bases and the V segment lost 5 bases, leaving 6 bases of the junction unmatched. There are 12 residues in the CDR3. CDR3 sequence reads: CASSRPRGKQYF. The CDR3 nucleotides read TGTGCCAGCAGTAGGCCCAGGGGGAAGCAGTACTTC.

V usage is TRBV4-3 and J usage is TRBJ2-5; 9 nucleotides line up with TRBD1. The germline V gene encodes CDR1 LGHNA and CDR2 YSLEER. The J segment lost 4 bases and the V segment lost 1 base, leaving 4 bases of the junction unmatched. This CDR3 spans 15 amino acids. CDR3 in amino acids: CASSQGGGQGETQYF. The DNA for the CDR3 is TGCGCCAGCAGCCAAGGAGGGGGACAGGGAGAGACCCAGTACTTC.

This clonotype was counted at least ten times. V is TRBV7-9 and J is TRBJ2-5; D call uncertain. Trimming took off 5 bases at V and 7 bases at J, with 17 bases between the two ends. CDR1 SEHNR and CDR2 FQNEAQ come from the germline V gene (reference sequence). The CDR3 length is 14 residues. CDR3 nucleotide sequence: TGTGCCAGCAGCCCCGGATCATTGGCCATGACCCAGTACTTC. Amino acid sequence: CASSPGSLAMTQYF. Variable domain in full (rest from reference TRBV7-9 and TRBJ2-5): DTGVSQNPRHKITKRGQNVTFRCDPISEHNRLYWYRQTLGQGPEFLTYFQNEAQLEKSRLLSDRFSAERPKGSFSTLEIQRTEQGDSAMYLCASSPGSLAMTQYFGPGTRLLVL.

The chain recombines TRBV5-5 with TRBJ2-1, with D possibly called TRBD1 or TRBD2 (5 bases each). Trimming pared 1 base from V and 2 bases from J, leaving 10 bases between. Per germline, CDR1 SGHKS and CDR2 YYEKEE (reference sequence). The CDR3 loop spans 15 amino acids. CDR3 in amino acids: CASSLLGETYNEQFF. In DNA, the CDR3 is TGTGCCAGCAGCTTGTTGGGGGAAACCTACAATGAGCAGTTCTTC.

This clonotype occurred many times. This rearrangement joins TRBV5-5 to TRBJ2-1; 7 bases match TRBD2. This CDR3 contains 17 residues. Germline V gene sequence: CDR1 SGHKS, CDR2 YYEKEE (reference sequence). The junction had 7 bases not matched to a gene; V was cut back by 0 bases and J by 1 base. CDR3 in DNA: TGTGCCAGCAGCTTGGCCGTTGGCGGGAGTTCCTACAATGAGCAGTTCTTC. Protein product: CASSLAVGGSSYNEQFF.

In this sample, this clonotype turned up a few times. The chain employs TRBV6-1 and TRBJ2-1; 9 nucleotides align to TRBD2. J was trimmed by 4 bases and V by 3 bases; bases with no gene match: 4. Per the germline V gene, CDR1 is MNHNS and CDR2 is SASEGT. The CDR3 sequence is 15 residues long. The CDR3 DNA follows: TGTGCCAGCAGTGAGAGCGGGGGGCCTTACAATGAGCAGTTCTTC. This codes for CASSESGGPYNEQFF.

V is TRBV18 and J is TRBJ1-2, with D unclear. The germline CDR1 and CDR2 sequences are KGHSH and LQKENI. Trimming left V 1 base short and J 8 bases short, with 20 bases between. There are 16 residues in the CDR3. CDR3 sequence: CASSPRMTGFGRGYTF. The DNA of the CDR3 is TGTGCCAGCTCACCACGTATGACCGGATTTGGTCGAGGCTACACCTTC.

This clonotype was seen ten or more times. The chain employs TRBV5-1 and TRBJ2-3; 7 bases are shared with TRBD2. The CDR3 runs to 15 residues. V gave up 0 bases and J gave up 4 bases; unmatched junction bases: 5. Per the germline V gene, CDR1 is SGHRS and CDR2 is YFSETQ. The CDR3 region is CASSLVGTMADTQYF. CDR3 nucleotide sequence: TGCGCCAGCAGCTTGGTGGGGACTATGGCAGATACGCAGTATTTT.

This clonotype was seen repeatedly, ten times or more. The V and J genes are TRBV19 and TRBJ1-1; 8 bases are a match to TRBD1. V gave up 5 bases and J gave up 5 bases; unmatched junction bases: 7. Germline V lookup: CDR1 LNHDA, CDR2 SQIVND (reference sequence). CDR3 length: 14 residues. The CDR3 loop is CASSPIDRGTEAFF. CDR3 in DNA: TGTGCCAGTAGTCCGATTGACAGGGGAACTGAAGCTTTCTTT.

This clonotype came up many times. This sequence joins TRBV6-1 and TRBJ2-7; 7 bases agree with TRBD1. CDR3 length: 14 amino acids. CDR1 is MNHNS and CDR2 is SASEGT in the germline V gene. After removal of 6 bases from V and 4 bases from J, the junction contained 9 bases not matched to a gene. CDR3 bases: TGTGCCAGCAGCCGGGACAGCCTTTGGTACGAGCAGTACTTC. Protein product: CASSRDSLWYEQYF.

The chain recombines TRBV5-1 with TRBJ2-7; 7 bases are a match to TRBD1. V lost 4 bases to trimming and J lost 1 base; unmatched junction nucleotides: 8. CDR3 size: 15 residues. Looked up from germline, CDR1 is SGHRS and CDR2 is YFSETQ. CDR3 in amino acids: CASSPQGERSYEQYF. CDR3 coding DNA: TGCGCCAGCAGCCCCCAGGGGGAGAGGTCCTACGAGCAGTACTTC.

There are many counts of this clonotype. The chain carries TRBV7-2 and TRBJ2-3; TRBD2 might be the D (6 bases). The ends were cut back, 1 base at V and 2 bases at J, with 10 bases in the middle. Per germline, CDR1 SGHTA and CDR2 FQGNSA. The CDR3 length is 15 residues. The DNA for the CDR3 is TGTGCCAGCAGCTTAGAGTGGGAGGTCACAGATACGCAGTATTTT. It encodes CASSLEWEVTDTQYF.

This clonotype was counted many times. The CDR3 nucleotides are TGTGCCAGCAGCTTACAAAGGGGAGTATACGAGCAGTACTTC. Its protein is CASSLQRGVYEQYF. The chain is built from TRBV7-2 and TRBJ2-7; D might be TRBD1 or TRBD2, each matching 5 bases. V shed 2 bases and J shed 4 bases, with 12 bases lying between them. The CDR3 has 14 amino acids. Germline V gene sequence: CDR1 SGHTA, CDR2 FQGNSA.